These T cell receptor beta chains were read from a single sample in a study of blood T cells in healthy people across ages. TCRdb recomputed calls from the 5' RACE reads with MiXCR, one row per CDR3 protein. The sample lists about 1.5 million distinct CDR3 sequences; roughly 43% were seen once. The specimen was blood. Source of these receptors: a woman between 18 and 29 years old in good health. Both conserved end residues are part of each CDR3. Fields, in order: V gene, J gene, D gene, CDR3 length, clone size, CDR3 DNA, CDR3 protein. A D gene is named only where the DNA matches it firmly. The size field is filled for only some rows; it gives once, few, many or a size class.

V: TRBV2
J: TRBJ2-3
D: .
length: 14
size: many
DNA: TGTGCCAGCAGTGCTTTTAGCGGCACAGATACGCAGTATTTT
CDR3: CASSAFSGTDTQYF

V: TRBV16
J: TRBJ1-2
D: .
length: 14
size: .
DNA: TGTGCCAGCAGCCAATCCAGGAAGAACTATGGCTACACCTTC
CDR3: CASSQSRKNYGYTF

V: TRBV20-1
J: TRBJ2-1
D: TRBD2
length: 15
size: .
DNA: TGCAGTGCCGCTTTACTAGCGGGGGCCCCGGTCAGCCAGTTCTTC
CDR3: CSAALLAGAPVSQFF

V: TRBV10-3
J: TRBJ2-7
D: .
length: 12
size: few
DNA: TGTGCCATCGGGGCCGCTTCCTACGAGCAGTACTTC
CDR3: CAIGAASYEQYF

V: TRBV10-3
J: TRBJ2-2
D: TRBD2
length: 17
size: .
DNA: TGTGCCATCAGTGAGGATACTAGCGGGAGTAGGACCGGGGAGCTGTTTTTT
CDR3: CAISEDTSGSRTGELFF

V: TRBV4-3
J: TRBJ2-7
D: .
length: 13
size: .
DNA: TGCGCCAGCAGCCAAGACGAGGGAGGAGAGCAGTACTTC
CDR3: CASSQDEGGEQYF

V: TRBV6-5
J: TRBJ2-1
D: .
length: 13
size: .
DNA: TGTGCCAGCGGGGCTGGCTCCTACAATGAGCAGTTCTTC
CDR3: CASGAGSYNEQFF

V: TRBV20-1
J: TRBJ1-2
D: .
length: 15
size: .
DNA: TGCAGTGCTAGATGGGATTCCCTACCTACTTATGGCTACACCTTC
CDR3: CSARWDSLPTYGYTF

V: TRBV3-1
J: TRBJ1-5
D: .
length: 16
size: .
DNA: TGTGCCAGCAGCCAAGGACACCCTTATAGCAATCAGCCCCAGCATTTT
CDR3: CASSQGHPYSNQPQHF

V: TRBV7-8
J: TRBJ2-7
D: .
length: 15
size: .
DNA: TGTGCCAGCAGCTTAGGGGCCGCTAAAGTTCACGAGCAGTACTTC
CDR3: CASSLGAAKVHEQYF

V: TRBV7-2
J: TRBJ1-1
D: .
length: 14
size: few
DNA: TGTGCCAGCATCCAACGGAGGGGGTCCACTGAAGCTTTCTTT
CDR3: CASIQRRGSTEAFF

V: TRBV29-1
J: TRBJ1-4
D: .
length: 13
size: .
DNA: TGCAGCGCCGTAAGGGGACTTAATGAAAAACTGTTTTTT
CDR3: CSAVRGLNEKLFF

V: TRBV29-1
J: TRBJ2-3
D: TRBD2
length: 13
size: .
DNA: TGCAGCGGGCATGGACTAGCGGTAGATACGCAGTATTTT
CDR3: CSGHGLAVDTQYF

V: TRBV7-9
J: TRBJ1-1
D: .
length: 12
size: .
DNA: TGTGCCAGCAGAGTCCTGGGGACTGAAGCTTTCTTT
CDR3: CASRVLGTEAFF

V: TRBV6-2/TRBV6-3
J: TRBJ2-1
D: TRBD2
length: 12
size: .
DNA: TGTGCCAGCAGACCCGGACTAGATGAGCAGTTCTTC
CDR3: CASRPGLDEQFF

V: TRBV7-2
J: TRBJ2-1
D: .
length: 14
size: .
DNA: TGTGTCAGCCGGGCAAACTGGGGATACAATGAGCAGTTCTTC
CDR3: CVSRANWGYNEQFF

V: TRBV12-3/TRBV12-4
J: TRBJ2-5
D: .
length: 13
size: .
DNA: TGTGCCAGCAGTTTAGCACCTTGGGGGAAGCAGTACTTC
CDR3: CASSLAPWGKQYF

V: TRBV7-7
J: TRBJ1-1
D: TRBD1
length: 13
size: medium-sized
DNA: TGTGCTAGCAGCTCAGGGGGAATTGCTGAAGCTTTCTTT
CDR3: CASSSGGIAEAFF

V: TRBV11-2
J: TRBJ1-2
D: TRBD1
length: 15
size: .
DNA: TGTGCCAGCAGCTCACCAGGACAGGGCGGAAATGGCTACACCTTC
CDR3: CASSSPGQGGNGYTF

V: TRBV4-3
J: TRBJ1-2
D: TRBD1
length: 16
size: few
DNA: TGCGCCAGCAGCCAAGGAGGAGGACAGGCGGTTTACGGCTACACCTTC
CDR3: CASSQGGGQAVYGYTF

V: TRBV29-1
J: TRBJ1-2
D: .
length: 14
size: .
DNA: TGCAGCGTTGATGCAGGGGACGCCCTTCAGGGCTACACCTTC
CDR3: CSVDAGDALQGYTF

V: TRBV4-2
J: TRBJ2-7
D: .
length: 16
size: few
DNA: TGTGCCAGCAGCCCAGATCGTACAGGGCGGTGGAACGAGCAGTACTTC
CDR3: CASSPDRTGRWNEQYF

V: TRBV27
J: TRBJ1-2
D: .
length: 16
size: once
DNA: TGTGCCAGCAGGCGCGCTGGAGGGCCTACTAACTATGGCTACACCTTC
CDR3: CASRRAGGPTNYGYTF

V: TRBV2
J: TRBJ2-1
D: TRBD2
length: 15
size: .
DNA: TGTGCCAGCATGCCCGGGACTAGCTCCTACAATGAGCAGTTCTTC
CDR3: CASMPGTSSYNEQFF

V: TRBV20-1
J: TRBJ2-1
D: .
length: 16
size: .
DNA: TGCAGTGCTAACCAGTTTCAGGGACGGGTTCGCAATGAGCAGTTCTTC
CDR3: CSANQFQGRVRNEQFF

V: TRBV14
J: TRBJ2-7
D: .
length: 16
size: .
DNA: TGTGCCAGCAGCCAAGTTGGGCTAAAGTCCTACAATGAGCAGTACTTC
CDR3: CASSQVGLKSYNEQYF

V: TRBV29-1
J: TRBJ2-3
D: TRBD2
length: 18
size: few
DNA: TGCAGCGTTTCCCCTAGACTAGCGGGGGGGCTCGGCACAGATACGCAGTATTTT
CDR3: CSVSPRLAGGLGTDTQYF

V: TRBV20-1
J: TRBJ2-2
D: TRBD2
length: 15
size: few
DNA: TGCAGTGCTAGCAAAGCGGGGCAGAACACCGGGGAGCTGTTTTTT
CDR3: CSASKAGQNTGELFF